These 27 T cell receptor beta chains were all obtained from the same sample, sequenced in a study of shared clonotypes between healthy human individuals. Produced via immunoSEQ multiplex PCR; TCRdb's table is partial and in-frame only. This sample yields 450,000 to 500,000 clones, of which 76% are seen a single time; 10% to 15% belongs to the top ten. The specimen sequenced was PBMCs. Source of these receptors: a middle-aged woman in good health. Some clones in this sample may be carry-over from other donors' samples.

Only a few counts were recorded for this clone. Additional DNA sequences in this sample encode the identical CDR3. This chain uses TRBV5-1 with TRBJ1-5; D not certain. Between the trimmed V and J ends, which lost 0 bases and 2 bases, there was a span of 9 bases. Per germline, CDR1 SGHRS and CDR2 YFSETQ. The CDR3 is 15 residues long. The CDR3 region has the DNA TGCGCCAGCAGCTTGGGAGTTGGCGGCAATCAGCCCCAGCATTTT. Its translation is CASSLGVGGNQPQHF.

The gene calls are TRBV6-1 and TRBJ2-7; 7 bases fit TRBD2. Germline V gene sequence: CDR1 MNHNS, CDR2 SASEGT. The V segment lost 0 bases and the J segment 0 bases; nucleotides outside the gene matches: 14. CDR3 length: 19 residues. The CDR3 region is CASSEARGKAAGRSYEQYF. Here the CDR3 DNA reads TGTGCCAGCAGTGAAGCGCGGGGGAAAGCGGCGGGCCGCTCCTACGAGCAGTACTTC.

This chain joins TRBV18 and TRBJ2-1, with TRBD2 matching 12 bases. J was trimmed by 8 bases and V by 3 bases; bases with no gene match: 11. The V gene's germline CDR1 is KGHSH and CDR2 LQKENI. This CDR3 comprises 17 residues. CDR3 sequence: CASSPFATSGGGDEQFF. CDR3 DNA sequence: TGTGCCAGCTCACCTTTCGCGACTAGCGGGGGAGGGGATGAGCAGTTCTTC.

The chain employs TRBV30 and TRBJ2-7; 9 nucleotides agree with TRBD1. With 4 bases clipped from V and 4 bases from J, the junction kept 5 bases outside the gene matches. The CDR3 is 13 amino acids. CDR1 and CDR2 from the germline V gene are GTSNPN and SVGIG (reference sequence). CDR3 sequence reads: CAWKTGGLYEQYF. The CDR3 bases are TGTGCCTGGAAGACAGGGGGACTTTACGAGCAGTACTTC.

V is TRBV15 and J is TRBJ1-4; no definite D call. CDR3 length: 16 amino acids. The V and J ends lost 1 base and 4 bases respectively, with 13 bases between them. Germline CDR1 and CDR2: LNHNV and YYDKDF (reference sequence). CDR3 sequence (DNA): TGTGCCACCAGCAGAGGTCAAACGGCGGATAATGAAAAACTGTTTTTT. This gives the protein CATSRGQTADNEKLFF.

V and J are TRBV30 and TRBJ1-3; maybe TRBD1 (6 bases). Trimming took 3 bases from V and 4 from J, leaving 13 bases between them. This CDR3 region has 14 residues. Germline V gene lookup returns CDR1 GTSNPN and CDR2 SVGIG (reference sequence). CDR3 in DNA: TGTGCCTGGAGCGGATCCCAGGGGGGAAACACCATATATTTT. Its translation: CAWSGSQGGNTIYF.

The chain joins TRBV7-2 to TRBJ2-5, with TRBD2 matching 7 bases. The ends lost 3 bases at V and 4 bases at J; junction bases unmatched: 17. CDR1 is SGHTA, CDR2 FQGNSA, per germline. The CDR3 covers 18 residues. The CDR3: CASSLGHLRRGTGETQYF. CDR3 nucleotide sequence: TGTGCCAGCAGCTTGGGGCACCTTAGGCGGGGGACGGGAGAGACCCAGTACTTC.

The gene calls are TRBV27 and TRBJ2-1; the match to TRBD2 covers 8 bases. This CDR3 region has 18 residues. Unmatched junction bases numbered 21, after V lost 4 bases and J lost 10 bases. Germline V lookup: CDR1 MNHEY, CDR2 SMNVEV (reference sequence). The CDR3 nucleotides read TGTGCCAGCAGTTCCGACCCTCCTGGACTAGCAGGACGAGGCGAGCAGTTCTTC. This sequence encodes CASSSDPPGLAGRGEQFF.

CDR3 residues: CASSLTGGTGETQYF. CDR3 DNA: TGTGCCAGCAGCCTTACAGGGGGCACGGGTGAGACCCAGTACTTC. The chain combines TRBV6-1 with TRBJ2-5, with 9 bases that match TRBD1. The V and J ends lost 6 bases and 5 bases, in that order; junction bases with no gene match: 10. Germline V gene lookup returns CDR1 MNHNS and CDR2 SASEGT. The CDR3 consists of 15 residues.

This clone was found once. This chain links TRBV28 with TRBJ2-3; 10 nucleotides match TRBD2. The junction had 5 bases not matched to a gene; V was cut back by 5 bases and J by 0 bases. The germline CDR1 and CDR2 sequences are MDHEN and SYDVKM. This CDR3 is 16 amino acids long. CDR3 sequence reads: CASSDPGLASTDTQYF. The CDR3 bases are TGTGCCAGCAGTGACCCGGGACTAGCGAGCACAGATACGCAGTATTTT. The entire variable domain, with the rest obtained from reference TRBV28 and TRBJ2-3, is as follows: DVKVTQSSRYLVKRTGEKVFLECVQDMDHENMFWYRQDPGLGLRLIYFSYDVKMKEKGDIPEGYSVSREKKERFSLILESASTNQTSMYLCASSDPGLASTDTQYFGPGTRLTVL.

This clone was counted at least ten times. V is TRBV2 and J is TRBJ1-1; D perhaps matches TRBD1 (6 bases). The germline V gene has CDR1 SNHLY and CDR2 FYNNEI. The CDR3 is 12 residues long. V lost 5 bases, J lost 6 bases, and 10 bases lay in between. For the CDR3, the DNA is TGTGCCAGCAGTTACGGGGGCGCTGAAGCTTTCTTT. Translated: CASSYGGAEAFF. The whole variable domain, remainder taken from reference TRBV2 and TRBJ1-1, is EPEVTQTPSHQVTQMGQEVILRCVPISNHLYFYWYRQILGQKVEFLVSFYNNEISEKSEIFDDQFSVERPDGSNFTLKIRSTKLEDSAMYFCASSYGGAEAFFGQGTRLTVV.

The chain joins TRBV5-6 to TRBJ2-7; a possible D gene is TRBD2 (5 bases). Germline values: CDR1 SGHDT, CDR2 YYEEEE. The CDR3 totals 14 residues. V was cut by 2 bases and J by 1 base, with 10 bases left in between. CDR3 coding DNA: TGTGCCAGCAGCTTATCGGGGAATTCCTACGAGCAGTACTTC. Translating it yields CASSLSGNSYEQYF.

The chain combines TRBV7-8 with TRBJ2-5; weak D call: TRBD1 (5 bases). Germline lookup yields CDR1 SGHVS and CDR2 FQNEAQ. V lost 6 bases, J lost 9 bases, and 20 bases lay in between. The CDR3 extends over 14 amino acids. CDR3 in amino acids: CASSSVGPKASQYF. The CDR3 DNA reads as TGTGCCAGCAGTTCAGTGGGGCCGAAGGCCTCCCAGTACTTC.

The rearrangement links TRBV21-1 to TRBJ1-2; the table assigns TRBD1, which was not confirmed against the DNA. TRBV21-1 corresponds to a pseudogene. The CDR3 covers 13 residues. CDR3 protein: CARVTGGRYGYTF. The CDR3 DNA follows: TGTGCCAGGGTGACAGGGGGCCGCTATGGCTACACCTTC.

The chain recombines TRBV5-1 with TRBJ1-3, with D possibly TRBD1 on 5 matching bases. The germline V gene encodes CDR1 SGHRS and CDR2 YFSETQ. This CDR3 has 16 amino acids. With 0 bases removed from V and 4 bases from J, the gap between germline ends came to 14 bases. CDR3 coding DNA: TGCGCCAGCAGCTTGGCCCCTGGCAGGGTGGGAAACACCATATATTTT. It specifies CASSLAPGRVGNTIYF.

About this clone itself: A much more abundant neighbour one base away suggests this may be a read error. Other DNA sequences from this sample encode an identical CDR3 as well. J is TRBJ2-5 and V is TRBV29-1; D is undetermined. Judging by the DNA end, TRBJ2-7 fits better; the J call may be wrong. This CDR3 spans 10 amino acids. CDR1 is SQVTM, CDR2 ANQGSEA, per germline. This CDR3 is CSVLGYEQYF. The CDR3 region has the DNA TGCAGTGTTCTAGGCTACGAGCAGTACTTC.

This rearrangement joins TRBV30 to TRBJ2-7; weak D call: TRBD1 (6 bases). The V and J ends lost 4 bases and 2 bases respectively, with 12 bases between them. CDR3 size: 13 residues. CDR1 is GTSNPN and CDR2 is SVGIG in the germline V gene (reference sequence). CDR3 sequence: CAWTGAGPYEQYF. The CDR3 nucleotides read TGTGCCTGGACAGGGGCAGGGCCCTACGAGCAGTACTTC.

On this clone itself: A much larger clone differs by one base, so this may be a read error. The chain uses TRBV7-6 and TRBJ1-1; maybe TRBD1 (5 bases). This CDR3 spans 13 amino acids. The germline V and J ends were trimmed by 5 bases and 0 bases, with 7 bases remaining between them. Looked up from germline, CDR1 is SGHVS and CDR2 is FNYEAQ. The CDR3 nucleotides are TGTGCCAGCAGCATACAGGTGAACACTGAAGCTTTCTTT. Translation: CASSIQVNTEAFF.

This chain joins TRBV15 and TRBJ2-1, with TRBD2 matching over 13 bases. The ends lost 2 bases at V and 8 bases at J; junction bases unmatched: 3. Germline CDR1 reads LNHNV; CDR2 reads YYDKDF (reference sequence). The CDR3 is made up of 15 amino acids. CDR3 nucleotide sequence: TGTGCCACCAGCAGAAGGACTAGCGGGAGTGATGAGCAGTTCTTC. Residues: CATSRRTSGSDEQFF.

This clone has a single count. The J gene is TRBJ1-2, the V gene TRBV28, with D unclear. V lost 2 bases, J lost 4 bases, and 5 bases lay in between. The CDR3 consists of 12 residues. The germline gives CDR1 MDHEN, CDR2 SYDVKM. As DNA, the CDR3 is TGTGCCAGCAGTTTAGAGGTCTATGGCTACACCTTC. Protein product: CASSLEVYGYTF.

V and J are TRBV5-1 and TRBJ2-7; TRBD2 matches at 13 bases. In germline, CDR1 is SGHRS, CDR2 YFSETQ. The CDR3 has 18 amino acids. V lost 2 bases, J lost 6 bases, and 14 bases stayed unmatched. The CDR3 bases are TGCGCCAGCAGCTTTCGACACCGACTAGCGGGAGGTCGAGGCGAGCAGTACTTC. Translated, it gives CASSFRHRLAGGRGEQYF.

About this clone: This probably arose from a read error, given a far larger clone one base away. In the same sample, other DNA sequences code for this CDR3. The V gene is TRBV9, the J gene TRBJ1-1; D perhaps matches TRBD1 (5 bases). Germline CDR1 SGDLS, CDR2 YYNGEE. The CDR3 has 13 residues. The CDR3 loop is CASSKGMNTEAFF. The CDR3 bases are TGTGCCAGCAGCAAGGGGATGAACACTGAAGCCTTCTTT.

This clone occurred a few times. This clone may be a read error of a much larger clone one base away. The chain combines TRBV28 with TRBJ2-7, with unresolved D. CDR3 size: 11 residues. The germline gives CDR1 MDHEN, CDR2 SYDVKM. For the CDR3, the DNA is TGTGCCAGCAGTTTCTCCTGCGAGCAGTACTTC. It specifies CASSFSCEQYF.

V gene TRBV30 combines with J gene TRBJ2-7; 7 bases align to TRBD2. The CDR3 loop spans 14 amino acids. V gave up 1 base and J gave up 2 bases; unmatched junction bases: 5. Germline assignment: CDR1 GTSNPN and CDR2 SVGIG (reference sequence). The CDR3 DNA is TGTGCCTGGAGTGAGGAGCGGGAAACCTACGAGCAGTACTTC. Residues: CAWSEERETYEQYF.

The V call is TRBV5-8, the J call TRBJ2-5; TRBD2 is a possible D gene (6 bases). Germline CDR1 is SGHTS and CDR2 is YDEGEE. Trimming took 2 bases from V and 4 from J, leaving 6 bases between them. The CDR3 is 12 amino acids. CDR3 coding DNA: TGTGCCAGCAGCTTCGGGAGAGAGACCCAGTACTTC. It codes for CASSFGRETQYF.

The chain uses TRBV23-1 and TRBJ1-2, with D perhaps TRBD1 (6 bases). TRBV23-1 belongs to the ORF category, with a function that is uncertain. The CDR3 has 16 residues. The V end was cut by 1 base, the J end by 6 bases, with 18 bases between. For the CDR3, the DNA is TGCGCCAGCAGTCAATGGGCGGACCAGGGGACGGATGGCTACACCTTC. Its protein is CASSQWADQGTDGYTF.

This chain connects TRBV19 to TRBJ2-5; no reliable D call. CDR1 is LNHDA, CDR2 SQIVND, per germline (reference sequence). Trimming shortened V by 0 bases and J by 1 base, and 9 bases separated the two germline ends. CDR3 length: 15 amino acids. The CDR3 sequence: CASSIDRPFQETQYF. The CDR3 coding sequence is TGTGCCAGTAGTATAGATCGACCATTCCAAGAGACCCAGTACTTC.